Presented here are 5 T cell receptor beta chains from one specimen sequenced in a study of T cell responses to AZD1222 COVID-19 vaccine. Here immunoSEQ multiplex PCR was the method, and the copy in TCRdb shows in-frame clones only, minus some. This sample carries 150,000 to 200,000 clones, 93% of them seen once, and the ten largest clones take roughly 3.9%. The source material was peripheral blood, sampled on day 0 of AZD1222 vaccination. The receptors stem from an adult in good health.

In this sample, this clone turned up once. V gene TRBV12-3 or TRBV12-4 combines with J gene TRBJ1-5; unclear D gene. The CDR3 totals 12 residues. The germline V and J ends were trimmed by 5 bases and 10 bases, with 12 bases remaining between them. CDR3 in DNA: TGTGCCAGCAGTAGTTCCCGAGGACCCCAGCATTTT. Translation: CASSSSRGPQHF.

J is TRBJ1-2 and V is TRBV11-2; D not resolved. The germline V gene has CDR1 SGHAT and CDR2 FQNNGV. The CDR3 covers 14 residues. Trimming took 3 bases from V and 5 from J, leaving 13 bases between them. DNA of the CDR3: TGTGCCAGCAGCTTGAAGTCCTTGGGGTATGGCTACACCTTC. Amino acid sequence: CASSLKSLGYGYTF.

The V gene is TRBV7-7, the J gene TRBJ2-3; TRBD2 might be the D (5 bases). Germline values: CDR1 SSHAT, CDR2 FNYEAQ (reference sequence). V was pared by 0 bases and J by 4 bases, with 17 bases between. This CDR3 has 17 residues. CDR3 loop: CASSLAVRAGPADTQYF. For the CDR3, the DNA is TGTGCCAGCAGCTTAGCTGTTCGGGCGGGCCCCGCAGATACGCAGTATTTT. The entire variable domain, with the rest obtained from reference TRBV7-7 and TRBJ2-3, is as follows: GAGVSQSPRYKVTKRGQDVTLRCDPISSHATLYWYQQALGQGPEFLTYFNYEAQPDKSGLPSDRFSAERPEGSISTLTIQRTEQRDSAMYRCASSLAVRAGPADTQYFGPGTRLTVL.

This rearrangement joins TRBV4-1 to TRBJ1-3, with D maybe TRBD1 (5 bases). The germline V gene encodes CDR1 MGHRA and CDR2 YSYEKL. V lost 3 bases and J 2 bases, leaving 17 bases between the germline ends. CDR3 length: 17 residues. In DNA, the CDR3 is TGCGCCAGCAGCCACGGCTCAGGGCTAATTGCTGGAAACACCATATATTTT. This gives the protein CASSHGSGLIAGNTIYF.

This chain connects TRBV19 to TRBJ1-5; TRBD1 is a possible D gene (5 bases). V lost 5 bases and J 4 bases, leaving 15 bases between the germline ends. The CDR3 is 15 residues long. Germline V CDR1 and CDR2: LNHDA, SQIVND (reference sequence). The CDR3 here is CASSLSLGGNQPQHF. CDR3 nucleotide sequence: TGTGCCAGTAGTTTATCCCTTGGGGGTAATCAGCCCCAGCATTTT.